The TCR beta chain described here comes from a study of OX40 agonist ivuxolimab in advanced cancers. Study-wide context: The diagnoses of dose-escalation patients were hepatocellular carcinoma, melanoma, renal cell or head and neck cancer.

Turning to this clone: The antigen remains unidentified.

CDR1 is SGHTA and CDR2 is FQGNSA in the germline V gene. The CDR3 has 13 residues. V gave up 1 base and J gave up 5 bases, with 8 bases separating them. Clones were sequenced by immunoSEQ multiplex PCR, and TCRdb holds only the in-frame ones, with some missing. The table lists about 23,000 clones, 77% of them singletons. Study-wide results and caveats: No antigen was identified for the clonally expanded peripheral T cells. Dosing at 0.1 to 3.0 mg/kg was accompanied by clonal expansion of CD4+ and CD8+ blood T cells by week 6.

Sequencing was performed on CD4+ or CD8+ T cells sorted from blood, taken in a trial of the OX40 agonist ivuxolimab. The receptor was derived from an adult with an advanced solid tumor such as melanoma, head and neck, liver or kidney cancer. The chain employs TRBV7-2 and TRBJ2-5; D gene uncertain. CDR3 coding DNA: TGTGCCAGCAGCTTAGTCTCCGCGGAGACCCAGTACTTC. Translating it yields CASSLVSAETQYF.